The 22 T cell receptor beta chains in this list originate from one sample, sequenced in a study of human T cells and chemical hapten exposure. From the RACE reads, TCRdb called clonotypes with MiXCR, one entry per CDR3 protein. Here the sample spans about 40,000 distinct CDR3 sequences, over 3% being singletons. Time point reported: patch test 2, 6 weeks after DPC sensitization. Treatment reported: therapeutic diphenylcyclopropenone sensitization with weekly scalp DPC. The source was whole blood, collected in connection with sensitization to the hapten diphenylcyclopropenone (DPC). Every receptor here comes from a man in his forties or fifties with alopecia areata. Some clones in this sample may be carry-over from other donors' samples.

The sample holds many counts of this clonotype. CDR3 amino acids: CASSQGVDSFYEQYF. CDR3 sequence (DNA): TGCGCCAGCAGCCAAGGGGTCGACAGCTTCTACGAGCAGTACTTC. The chain recombines TRBV4-1 with TRBJ2-7; weak D call: TRBD1 (5 bases). Trimming took 1 base from V and 3 from J, leaving 13 bases between them. The CDR3 length is 15 residues. In germline, CDR1 is MGHRA, CDR2 YSYEKL.

This clonotype was detected ten times or more. The chain joins TRBV28 to TRBJ2-1; D remains ambiguous. The CDR3 is 13 residues long. Germline lookup yields CDR1 MDHEN and CDR2 SYDVKM. V dropped 6 bases and J dropped 0 bases, with 6 bases sitting between them. In DNA, the CDR3 is TGTGCCAGCAGACAGAGCTCCTACAATGAGCAGTTCTTC. The encoded protein is CASRQSSYNEQFF.

The sample holds many counts of this clonotype. The genes are TRBV5-1 and TRBJ1-2; D gene uncertain. V shed 1 base and J shed 2 bases, with 6 bases lying between them. The CDR3 consists of 13 residues. Germline CDR1 is SGHRS and CDR2 is YFSETQ. Here the CDR3 reads CASSLSWNYGYTF. The CDR3 DNA is TGCGCCAGCAGCTTGTCCTGGAACTATGGCTACACCTTC.

This clonotype was seen many times. The chain carries TRBV19 and TRBJ1-2; D unresolved. Germline V lookup: CDR1 LNHDA, CDR2 SQIVND (reference sequence). Trimming shortened V by 5 bases and J by 8 bases, and 12 bases separated the two germline ends. The CDR3 contains 12 residues. The CDR3 is CASSVSREGYTF. The CDR3 bases are TGTGCCAGTAGTGTCTCGCGGGAAGGCTACACCTTC.

This clonotype was picked up many times. This chain joins TRBV6-5 and TRBJ2-7; 9 nucleotides agree with TRBD2. This CDR3 region has 15 residues. Germline assignment: CDR1 MNHEY and CDR2 SVGAGI. V lost 2 bases to trimming and J lost 4 bases; unmatched junction nucleotides: 6. The CDR3 region has the DNA TGTGCCAGCAGTTACAGGGCGGGAGGGCCTTACGAGCAGTACTTC. Translation gives CASSYRAGGPYEQYF.

This clonotype showed up many times. The chain links TRBV20-1 to TRBJ2-5; the match to TRBD2 covers 8 bases. Per the germline V gene, CDR1 is DFQATT and CDR2 is SNEGSKA (reference sequence). This CDR3 comprises 15 residues. J gave up 10 bases and V 6 bases, and 19 bases lay outside the gene matches. Here the CDR3 reads CSARPAGAIRDSQYF. The CDR3 nucleotides read TGCAGTGCAAGACCAGCGGGAGCGATAAGAGACAGCCAGTACTTC.

The chain is built from TRBV4-2 and TRBJ1-3, with D unclear. CDR1 and CDR2 (germline): LGHNA, YNFKEQ. The V end was cut by 2 bases, the J end by 0 bases, with 5 bases between. The CDR3 covers 14 residues. The CDR3 is CASSQSDSGNTIYF. Here the CDR3 DNA reads TGTGCCAGCAGCCAATCAGACTCTGGAAACACCATATATTTT.

This rearrangement joins TRBV3-1 to TRBJ1-5; D uncertain. CDR1 and CDR2 (germline): LGHDT, YNNKEL (reference sequence). V was shortened by 0 bases and J by 0 bases, with 9 bases between the two germline ends. The CDR3 extends over 16 amino acids. In DNA form, the CDR3 reads TGTGCCAGCAGCCAAGACGGTGAGGGTAGCAATCAGCCCCAGCATTTT. Encoded protein: CASSQDGEGSNQPQHF.

This clonotype was found many times. The J gene is TRBJ2-2, the V gene TRBV4-1; no firm D call. V was shortened by 6 bases and J by 1 base, with 9 bases between the two germline ends. The CDR3 is made up of 14 amino acids. Germline V gene data show CDR1 as MGHRA and CDR2 as YSYEKL. In DNA form, the CDR3 reads TGCGCCAGCAGGCTAGGTTTGAACACCGGGGAGCTGTTTTTT. Translating gives CASRLGLNTGELFF.

This clonotype was observed at least ten times. This chain uses TRBV30 with TRBJ2-7; D is perhaps TRBD1 (7 bases). The CDR3 sequence is 13 residues long. Germline V gives CDR1 GTSNPN, CDR2 SVGIG (reference sequence). Trimming took 2 bases from V and 2 from J, leaving 10 bases between them. The CDR3, as DNA: TGTGCCTGGAGTTCAGGGGGGCCCTACGAGCAGTACTTC. This translates into CAWSSGGPYEQYF.

About this clonotype itself: A much more abundant neighbour one base away suggests this may be a read error. The chain carries TRBV3-1 and TRBJ2-1, with TRBD1 identical over 12 bases. CDR3 length: 16 residues. The V and J ends lost 5 bases and 8 bases, in that order; junction bases with no gene match: 10. From germline, CDR1 is LGHDT and CDR2 YNNKEL (reference sequence). The CDR3 DNA is TGTGCCAGCAGCGCGGGGGGGACAGGGGGCATCGATGAGCAGTTCTTC. Amino acids: CASSAGGTGGIDEQFF.

This clonotype has at least ten counts. The CDR3, as DNA: TGCGCCAGCAGCCAACCGGGACTAGGAGAGACCCAGTACTTC. This codes for CASSQPGLGETQYF. The chain carries TRBV5-1 and TRBJ2-5; 8 bases agree with TRBD2. The length of the CDR3 is 14 residues. Trimming removed 4 bases from V and 4 bases from J; junction bases left unmatched: 6. Germline CDR1 is SGHRS and CDR2 is YFSETQ.

This clonotype was picked up a small number of times. The chain has TRBV4-2 and TRBJ1-4, with D unresolved. V gave up 1 base and J gave up 5 bases, with 14 bases separating them. This CDR3 comprises 16 residues. The germline gives CDR1 LGHNA, CDR2 YNFKEQ. CDR3 sequence reads: CASSQAARISNEKLFF. As DNA, the CDR3 is TGTGCCAGCAGCCAAGCGGCACGGATCTCAAATGAAAAACTGTTTTTT.

This clonotype was counted ten times or more. The chain has TRBV28 and TRBJ2-7, with a possible D match to TRBD1 (6 bases). This CDR3 contains 14 residues. CDR1 is MDHEN, CDR2 SYDVKM, per germline. V was cut by 3 bases and J by 2 bases, with 11 bases left in between. In DNA form, the CDR3 reads TGTGCCAGCAGTTTCTCATGGGGGCCCTACGAGCAGTACTTC. Translation gives CASSFSWGPYEQYF.

This clonotype occurred many times. The gene calls are TRBV27 and TRBJ1-5; a weak D match, TRBD1 (5 bases). The CDR3 extends over 13 amino acids. Germline lookup yields CDR1 MNHEY and CDR2 SMNVEV (reference sequence). Between the trimmed V and J ends, which lost 5 bases and 0 bases, there was a span of 5 bases. CDR3 protein: CASSDSSNQPQHF. CDR3 in DNA: TGTGCCAGCAGTGACAGTAGCAATCAGCCCCAGCATTTT.

The table lists this clonotype with many counts. The CDR3 DNA sequence: TGCAGTGCTAGAGAAACTAATGGAGGGTACATTCAGTACTTC. Amino acid sequence: CSARETNGGYIQYF. V usage is TRBV20-1 and J usage is TRBJ2-4, with D possibly being TRBD2 (6 bases). Germline CDR1 and CDR2: DFQATT and SNEGSKA (reference sequence). This CDR3 has 14 residues. V was pared by 0 bases and J by 8 bases, with 14 bases between.

Ten or more counts support this clonotype. The chain couples TRBV11-2 to TRBJ2-3; 8 bases match TRBD1. Germline CDR1 reads SGHAT; CDR2 reads FQNNGV. V lost 5 bases to trimming and J lost 3 bases; unmatched junction nucleotides: 7. The CDR3 length is 15 residues. The CDR3 bases are TGTGCCAGCAGCCGCAGGACAGGGAAAACAGATACGCAGTATTTT. As protein: CASSRRTGKTDTQYF.

This clonotype was detected ten times or more. J is TRBJ2-6 and V is TRBV27; D not resolved. V lost 4 bases to trimming and J lost 0 bases, with 10 bases between them. Germline V gene data show CDR1 as MNHEY and CDR2 as SMNVEV (reference sequence). The CDR3 is 16 residues long. The CDR3, as DNA: TGTGCCAGCAGTTCGACACCGAGCTCTGGGGCCAACGTCCTGACTTTC. Translating gives CASSSTPSSGANVLTF.

This clonotype has a handful of counts. The rearrangement links TRBV6-2 or TRBV6-3 to TRBJ2-2; D is perhaps TRBD1 or TRBD2 (5 bases each). V lost 4 bases to trimming and J lost 7 bases, with 10 bases between them. The germline CDR1 and CDR2 sequences are MNHEY and SVGEGT. The CDR3 has 13 amino acids. The CDR3 protein is CASSWDGNGELFF. CDR3 bases: TGTGCCAGCAGTTGGGACGGAAACGGGGAGCTGTTTTTT.

This clonotype has a count of ten or more. The chain has TRBV9 and TRBJ2-6; D not certain. The CDR3 totals 21 residues. Per the germline V gene, CDR1 is SGDLS and CDR2 is YYNGEE. V gave up 3 bases and J gave up 0 bases, with 25 bases separating them. The CDR3 DNA reads as TGTGCCAGCAGCGGTAAGGGCGGCCGTCCAATCAGTACCTCTGGGGCCAACGTCCTGACTTTC. This sequence encodes CASSGKGGRPISTSGANVLTF.

Only a few counts were recorded for this clonotype. The gene calls are TRBV28 and TRBJ2-7; perhaps TRBD2 as D (6 bases). V was cut by 1 base and J by 0 bases, with 13 bases left in between. Germline values: CDR1 MDHEN, CDR2 SYDVKM. The CDR3 runs to 16 residues. The CDR3, as DNA: TGTGCCAGCAGTTTATTTGGGGGGACTTCCTCCTACGAGCAGTACTTC. Protein sequence: CASSLFGGTSSYEQYF.

The CDR3 nucleotides read TGTGCCAGCAGCAGGGTTGCGAGCAATCAGCCCCAGCATTTT. Translation: CASSRVASNQPQHF. V gene TRBV28 combines with J gene TRBJ1-5, with TRBD1 as a possible D gene (5 bases). The germline V gene encodes CDR1 MDHEN and CDR2 SYDVKM. Trimming left V 6 bases short and J 1 base short, with 10 bases between. The CDR3 is 14 amino acids.